This T cell receptor beta chain emerged from a study of cytomegalovirus exposure and HLA in healthy donors. CDR3 length: 14 residues. With 2 bases removed from V and 7 bases from J, the gap between germline ends came to 12 bases. Germline V gene sequence: CDR1 SGHRS, CDR2 YFSETQ. The method was immunoSEQ multiplex PCR; TCRdb's version includes in-frame clones alone and lacks a portion of them. The sample carries fewer than 75,000 clones, about 95% recorded once. This clonotype was sampled from a man aged 18 to 29 in good health and CMV-seronegative. The sample was PBMCs. The chain links TRBV5-1 to TRBJ1-4; D possibly corresponds to TRBD1 (6 bases). The DNA for the CDR3 is TGCGCCAGCAGCTTACAGGGTGAGGCTGAAAAACTGTTTTTT. It specifies CASSLQGEAEKLFF.